These 7 T cell receptor beta chains originate from one sample sequenced in a study of blood T cells in healthy people across ages. For the second PCR, which ran for roughly 6 to 11 cycles, a sample-barcoded 5' primer and a J-beta primer mix were used. MiXCR, applied by TCRdb to the 5' RACE reads, yields one record per CDR3 protein. The table includes over 450,000 distinct CDR3 sequences, approximately 25% detected once. These same data were also listed under a study on T cells of mothers and their children.

The sequencing input was blood. These receptors originate from a boy between 10 and 17 years old in good health.

This chain joins TRBV7-3 and TRBJ2-1; D is unresolved. Trimming took 5 bases from V and 8 from J, leaving 19 bases between them. The CDR3 runs 15 residues. Germline assignment: CDR1 SGHTA and CDR2 FQGTGA. CDR3 in amino acids: CASSISGPLYYEQFF. CDR3 in DNA: TGTGCCAGCAGCATCTCAGGACCCCTATACTATGAGCAGTTCTTC.

The V gene is TRBV20-1, the J gene TRBJ2-1, with 10 bases aligning to TRBD2. The CDR3 runs to 14 residues. Germline CDR1 reads DFQATT; CDR2 reads SNEGSKA (reference sequence). J gave up 7 bases and V 0 bases, and 3 bases lay outside the gene matches. CDR3 residues: CSARDLLAGNEQFF. CDR3 DNA sequence: TGCAGTGCTAGAGATTTACTAGCGGGGAATGAGCAGTTCTTC.

The chain recombines TRBV6-6 with TRBJ1-2, with D possibly being TRBD1 (6 bases). The V gene's germline CDR1 is MNHNY and CDR2 SVGAGI (reference sequence). Trimming shortened V by 6 bases and J by 3 bases, and 17 bases separated the two germline ends. The CDR3 totals 15 residues. In DNA form, the CDR3 reads TGTGCCAGCAGGCCGCTAGTGGACAGATACTATGGCTACACCTTC. As protein: CASRPLVDRYYGYTF.

V gene TRBV29-1 combines with J gene TRBJ2-1, with D possibly TRBD1 on 8 matching bases. The V gene's germline CDR1 is SQVTM and CDR2 ANQGSEA. The CDR3 length is 16 residues. V was cut by 7 bases and J by 0 bases, with 19 bases left in between. CDR3 in amino acids: CSAEVTGGGSYNEQFF. CDR3 coding DNA: TGCAGCGCCGAGGTAACAGGGGGGGGCTCCTACAATGAGCAGTTCTTC.

A few counts support this clonotype. This sequence joins TRBV4-3 and TRBJ2-1; the D gene is possibly TRBD1 (6 bases). Germline CDR1 reads LGHNA; CDR2 reads YSLEER. V gave up 0 bases and J gave up 4 bases, with 10 bases separating them. The CDR3 extends over 15 amino acids. CDR3 region: CASSQEPDRYNEQFF. The CDR3 DNA reads as TGCGCCAGCAGCCAAGAGCCGGACAGATACAATGAGCAGTTCTTC.

The chain links TRBV5-4 to TRBJ2-7; 9 bases align to TRBD2. With 4 bases clipped from V and 3 bases from J, the junction kept 8 bases outside the gene matches. The CDR3 is 15 amino acids. Germline CDR1 reads SGHNT; CDR2 reads YYREEE (reference sequence). The CDR3 bases are TGTGCCAGCAGCCTGAAGGGACTAGCAGACTACGAGCAGTACTTC. Translation gives CASSLKGLADYEQYF.

V gene TRBV7-6 combines with J gene TRBJ2-1, with TRBD2 matching 12 bases. The CDR3 consists of 16 residues. Trimming cost V 2 bases and J 8 bases; bases outside gene matches: 7. Germline CDR1 and CDR2: SGHVS and FNYEAQ. The CDR3 DNA sequence: TGTGCCAGCAGCTTAACCCGACTAGCGGGAGCCGATGAGCAGTTCTTC. It translates to CASSLTRLAGADEQFF.